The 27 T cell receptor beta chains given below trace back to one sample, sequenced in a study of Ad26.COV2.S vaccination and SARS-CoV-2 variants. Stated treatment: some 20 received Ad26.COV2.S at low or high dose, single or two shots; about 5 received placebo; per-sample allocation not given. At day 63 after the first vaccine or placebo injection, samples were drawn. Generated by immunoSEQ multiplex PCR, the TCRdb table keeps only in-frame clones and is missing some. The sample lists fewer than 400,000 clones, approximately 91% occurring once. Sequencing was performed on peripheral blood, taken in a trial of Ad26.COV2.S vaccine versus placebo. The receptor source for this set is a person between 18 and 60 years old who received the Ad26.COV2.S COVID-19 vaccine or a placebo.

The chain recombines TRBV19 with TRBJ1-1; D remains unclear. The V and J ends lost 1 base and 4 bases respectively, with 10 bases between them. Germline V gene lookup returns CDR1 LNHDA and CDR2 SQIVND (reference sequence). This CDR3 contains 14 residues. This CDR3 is CASSIGRGLTEAFF. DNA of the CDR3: TGTGCCAGTAGTATAGGTCGCGGACTCACTGAAGCTTTCTTT.

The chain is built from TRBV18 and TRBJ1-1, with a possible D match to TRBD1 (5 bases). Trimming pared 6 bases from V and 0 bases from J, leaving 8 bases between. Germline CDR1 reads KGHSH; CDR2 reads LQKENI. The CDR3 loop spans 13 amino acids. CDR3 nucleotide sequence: TGTGCCAGCTCCGACAGCATGAACACTGAAGCTTTCTTT. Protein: CASSDSMNTEAFF.

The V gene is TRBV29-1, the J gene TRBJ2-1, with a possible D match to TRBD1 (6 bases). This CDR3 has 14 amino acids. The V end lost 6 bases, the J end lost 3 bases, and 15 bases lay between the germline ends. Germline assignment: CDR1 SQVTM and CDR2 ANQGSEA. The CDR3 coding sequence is TGCAGCGTGCTCCGGGACACCTTCTACAATGAGCAGTTCTTC. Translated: CSVLRDTFYNEQFF.

The CDR3 coding sequence is TGTGCCAGCAGCCCTTGGGGAGAGACCCAGTACTTC. Residues: CASSPWGETQYF. This chain joins TRBV7-9 and TRBJ2-5; no clear D. This CDR3 spans 12 amino acids. Trimming pared 5 bases from V and 4 bases from J, leaving 8 bases between. Germline CDR1 and CDR2: SEHNR and FQNEAQ (reference sequence).

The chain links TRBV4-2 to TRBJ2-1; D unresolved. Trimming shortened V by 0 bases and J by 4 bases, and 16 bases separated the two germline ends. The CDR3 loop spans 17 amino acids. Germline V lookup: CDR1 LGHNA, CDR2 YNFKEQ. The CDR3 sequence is CASSQDKGSFLYNEQFF. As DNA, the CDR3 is TGTGCCAGCAGCCAAGATAAGGGTAGTTTTCTGTACAATGAGCAGTTCTTC.

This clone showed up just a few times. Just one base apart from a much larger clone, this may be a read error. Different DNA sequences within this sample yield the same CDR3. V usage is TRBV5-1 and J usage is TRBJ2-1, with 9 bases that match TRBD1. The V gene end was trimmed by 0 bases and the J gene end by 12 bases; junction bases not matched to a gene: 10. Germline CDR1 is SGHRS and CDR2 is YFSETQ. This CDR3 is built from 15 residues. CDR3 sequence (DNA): TGCGCCAGCAGCTTGGAACAGGGGGCACGGAGGGGGCAGTTCTTC. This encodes CASSLEQGARRGQFF.

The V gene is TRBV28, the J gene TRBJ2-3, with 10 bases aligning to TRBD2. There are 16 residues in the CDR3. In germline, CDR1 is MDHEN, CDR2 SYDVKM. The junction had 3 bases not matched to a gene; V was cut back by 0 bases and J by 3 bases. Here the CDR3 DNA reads TGTGCCAGCAGTTTATGGAGCGGGAGGGAAACAGATACGCAGTATTTT. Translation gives CASSLWSGRETDTQYF.

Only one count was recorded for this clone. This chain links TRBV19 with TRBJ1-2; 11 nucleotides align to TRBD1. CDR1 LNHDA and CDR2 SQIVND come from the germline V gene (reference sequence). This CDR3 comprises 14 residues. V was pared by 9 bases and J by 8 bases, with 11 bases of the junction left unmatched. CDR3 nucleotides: TGTGCCAGCGCTGAGGGACAGGGGGTCGGGGGCTACACCTTC. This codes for CASAEGQGVGGYTF.

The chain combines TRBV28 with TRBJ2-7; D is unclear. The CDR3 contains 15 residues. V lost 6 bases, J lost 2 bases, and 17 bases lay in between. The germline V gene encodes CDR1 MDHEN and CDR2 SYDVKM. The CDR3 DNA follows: TGTGCCAGCAGCACCCAAACCGACCCAACCTACGAGCAGTACTTC. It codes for CASSTQTDPTYEQYF.

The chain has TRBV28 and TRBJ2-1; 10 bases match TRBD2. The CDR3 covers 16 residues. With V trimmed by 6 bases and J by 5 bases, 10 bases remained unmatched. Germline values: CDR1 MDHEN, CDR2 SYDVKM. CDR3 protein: CASRGASGSLDNEQFF. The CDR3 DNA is TGTGCCAGCAGAGGGGCTAGCGGGAGTTTGGACAATGAGCAGTTCTTC.

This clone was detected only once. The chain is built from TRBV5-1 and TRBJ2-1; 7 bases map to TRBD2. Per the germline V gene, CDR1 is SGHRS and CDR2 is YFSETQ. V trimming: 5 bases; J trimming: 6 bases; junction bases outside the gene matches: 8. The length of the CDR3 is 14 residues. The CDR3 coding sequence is TGCGCCAGCAGTCCCCCTAGCGGCCCCAATGAGCAGTTCTTC. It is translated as CASSPPSGPNEQFF.

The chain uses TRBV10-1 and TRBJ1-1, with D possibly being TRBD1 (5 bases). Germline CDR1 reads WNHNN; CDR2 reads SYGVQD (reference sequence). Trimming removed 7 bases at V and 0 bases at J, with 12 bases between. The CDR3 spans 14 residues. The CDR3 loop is CASISGRLNTEAFF. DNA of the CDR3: TGCGCCAGCATCTCGGGACGGCTGAACACTGAAGCTTTCTTT.

The CDR3 reads CAISDETLAGSSYNEQFF. DNA for the CDR3: TGTGCCATCAGTGATGAGACACTAGCGGGAAGCTCCTACAATGAGCAGTTCTTC. The chain couples TRBV10-3 to TRBJ2-1; 10 positions agree with TRBD2. V was clipped by 3 bases and J by 0 bases; unmatched bases: 8. The CDR3 spans 18 residues. Germline lookup yields CDR1 ENHRY and CDR2 SYGVKD.

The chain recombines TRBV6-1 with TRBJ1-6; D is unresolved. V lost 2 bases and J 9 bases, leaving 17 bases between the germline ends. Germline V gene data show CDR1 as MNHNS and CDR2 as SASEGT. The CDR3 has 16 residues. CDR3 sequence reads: CASSERPPGYGSPLHF. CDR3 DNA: TGTGCCAGCAGTGAAAGACCCCCGGGTTACGGTTCACCCCTCCACTTT.

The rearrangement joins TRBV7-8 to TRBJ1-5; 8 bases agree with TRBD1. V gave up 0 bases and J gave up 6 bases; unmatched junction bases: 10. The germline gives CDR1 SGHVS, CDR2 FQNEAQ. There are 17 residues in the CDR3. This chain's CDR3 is CASSLARFRGQSQPQHF. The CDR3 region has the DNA TGTGCCAGCAGCTTAGCGCGGTTCAGGGGGCAAAGTCAGCCCCAGCATTTT.

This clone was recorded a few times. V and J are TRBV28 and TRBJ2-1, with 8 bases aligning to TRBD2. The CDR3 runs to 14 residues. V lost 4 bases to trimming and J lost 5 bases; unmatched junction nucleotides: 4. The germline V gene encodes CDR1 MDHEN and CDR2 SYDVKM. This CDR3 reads CASSWTSPNNEQFF. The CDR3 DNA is TGTGCCAGCAGTTGGACTAGCCCTAACAATGAGCAGTTCTTC.

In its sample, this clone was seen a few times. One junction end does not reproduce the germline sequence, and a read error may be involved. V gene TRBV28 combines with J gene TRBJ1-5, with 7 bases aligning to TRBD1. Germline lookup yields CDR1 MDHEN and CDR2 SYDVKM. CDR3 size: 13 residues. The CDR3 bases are TGTGCCAGCGGTTTTCAGGGGGTAAAGCCCCAGCATTTT. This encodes CASGFQGVKPQHF.

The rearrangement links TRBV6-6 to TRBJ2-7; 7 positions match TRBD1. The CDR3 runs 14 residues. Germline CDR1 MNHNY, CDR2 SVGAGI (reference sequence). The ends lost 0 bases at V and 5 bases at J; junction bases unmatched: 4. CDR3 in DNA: TGTGCCAGCAGTTACTCGACAGGGCGCAACGAGCAGTACTTC. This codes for CASSYSTGRNEQYF.

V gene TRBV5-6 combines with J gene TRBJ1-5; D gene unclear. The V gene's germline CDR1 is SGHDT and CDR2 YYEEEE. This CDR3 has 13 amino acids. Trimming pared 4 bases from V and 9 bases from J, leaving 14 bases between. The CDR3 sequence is CASSPGPHWPQHF. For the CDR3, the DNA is TGTGCCAGCAGCCCCGGGCCCCACTGGCCCCAGCATTTT.

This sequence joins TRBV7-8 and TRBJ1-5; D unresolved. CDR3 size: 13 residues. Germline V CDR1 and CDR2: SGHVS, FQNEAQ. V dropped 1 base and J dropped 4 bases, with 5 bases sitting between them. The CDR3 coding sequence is TGTGCCAGCAGCTTAGGCGCTAATCAGCCCCAGCATTTT. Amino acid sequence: CASSLGANQPQHF.

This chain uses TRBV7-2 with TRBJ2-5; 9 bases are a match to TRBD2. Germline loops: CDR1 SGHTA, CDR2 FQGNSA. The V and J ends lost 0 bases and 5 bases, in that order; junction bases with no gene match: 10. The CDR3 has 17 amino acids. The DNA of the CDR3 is TGTGCCAGCAGCTTAGCGAGTAGCGGGAGCCGACGGGAGACCCAGTACTTC. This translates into CASSLASSGSRRETQYF.

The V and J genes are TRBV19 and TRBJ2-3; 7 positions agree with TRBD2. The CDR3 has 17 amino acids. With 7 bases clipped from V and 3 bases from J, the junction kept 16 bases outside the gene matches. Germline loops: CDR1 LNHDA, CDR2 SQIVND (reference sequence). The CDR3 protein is CASKGPPLGGSTDTQYF. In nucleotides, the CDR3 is TGTGCCAGTAAGGGACCTCCCCTCGGGGGGTCAACAGATACGCAGTATTTT. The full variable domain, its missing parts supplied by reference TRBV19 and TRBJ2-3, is DGGITQSPKYLFRKEGQNVTLSCEQNLNHDAMYWYRQDPGQGLRLIYYSQIVNDFQKGDIAEGYSVSREKKESFPLTVTSAQKNPTAFYLCASKGPPLGGSTDTQYFGPGTRLTVL.

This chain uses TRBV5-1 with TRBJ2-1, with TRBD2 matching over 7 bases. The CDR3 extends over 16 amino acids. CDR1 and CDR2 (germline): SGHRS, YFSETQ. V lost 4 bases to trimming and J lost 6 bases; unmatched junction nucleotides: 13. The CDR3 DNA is TGCGCCAGCAGCCTGGAGACCGGGACTAAAGTCAATGAGCAGTTCTTC. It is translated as CASSLETGTKVNEQFF.

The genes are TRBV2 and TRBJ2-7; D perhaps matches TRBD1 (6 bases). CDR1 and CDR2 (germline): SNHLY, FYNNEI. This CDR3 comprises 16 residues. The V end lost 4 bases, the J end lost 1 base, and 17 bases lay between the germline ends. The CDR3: CASSVIPGQLSYEQYF. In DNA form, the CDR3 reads TGTGCCAGCAGTGTGATACCGGGACAACTGTCCTACGAGCAGTACTTC.

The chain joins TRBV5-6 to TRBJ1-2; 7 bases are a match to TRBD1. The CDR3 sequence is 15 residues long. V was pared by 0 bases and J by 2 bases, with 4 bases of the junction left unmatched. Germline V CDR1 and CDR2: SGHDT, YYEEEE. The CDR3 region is CASSLAQGVNYGYTF. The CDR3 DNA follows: TGTGCCAGCAGCTTGGCCCAGGGGGTAAACTATGGCTACACCTTC. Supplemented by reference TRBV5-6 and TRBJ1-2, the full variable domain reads DAGVTQSPTHLIKTRGQQVTLRCSPKSGHDTVSWYQQALGQGPQFIFQYYEEEERQRGNFPDRFSGHQFPNYSSELNVNALLLGDSALYLCASSLAQGVNYGYTFGSGTRLTVV.

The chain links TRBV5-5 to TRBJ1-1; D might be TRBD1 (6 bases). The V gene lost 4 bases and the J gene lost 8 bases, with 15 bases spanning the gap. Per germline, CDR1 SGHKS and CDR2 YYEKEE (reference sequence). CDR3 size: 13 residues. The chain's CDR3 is CASSPGAEREAFF. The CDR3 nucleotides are TGTGCCAGCAGCCCAGGGGCAGAACGAGAAGCTTTCTTT.

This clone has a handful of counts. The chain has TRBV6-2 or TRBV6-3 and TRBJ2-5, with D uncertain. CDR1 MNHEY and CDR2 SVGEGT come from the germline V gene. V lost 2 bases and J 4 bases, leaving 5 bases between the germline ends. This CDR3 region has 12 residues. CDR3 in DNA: TGTGCCAGCAGTTACACCTCAGAGACCCAGTACTTC. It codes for CASSYTSETQYF.